Listed here are 27 T cell receptor beta chains from one sample, sequenced in a study of cytomegalovirus exposure and HLA in healthy donors. The PCR used 60 Vbeta and 13 Jbeta primers. Only in-frame clones appear in the TCRdb table, and some are missing; sequencing was by immunoSEQ multiplex PCR. The sample shows about 140,000 clones, roughly 80% of them seen only once. Sequenced material: PBMCs. The origin of the receptors is a woman between 50 and 59 years old in good health and CMV-seronegative.

The V and J genes are TRBV7-3 and TRBJ1-1; no reliable D call. Per the germline V gene, CDR1 is SGHTA and CDR2 is FQGTGA. This CDR3 has 13 residues. V was cut by 2 bases and J by 11 bases, with 15 bases left in between. The CDR3 nucleotides are TGTGCCAGCAGCTTAGAAACGGGGTCAAAGGCTTTCTTT. This sequence encodes CASSLETGSKAFF.

The J gene is TRBJ1-4, the V gene TRBV7-2; 8 bases align to TRBD1. The J segment lost 8 bases and the V segment lost 2 bases, leaving 10 bases of the junction unmatched. The germline gives CDR1 SGHTA, CDR2 FQGNSA. The CDR3 loop spans 16 amino acids. Here the CDR3 reads CASSLTMTGVREKLFF. CDR3 sequence (DNA): TGTGCCAGCAGCTTAACCATGACAGGGGTGAGGGAAAAACTGTTTTTT.

The chain joins TRBV10-2 to TRBJ2-2; 14 nucleotides match TRBD2. V lost 6 bases to trimming and J lost 4 bases; unmatched junction nucleotides: 4. The length of the CDR3 is 16 residues. Germline-derived CDR1 and CDR2 are WSHSY and SAAADI. The CDR3 DNA follows: TGCGCCAGCAGGACTAGCGGGGGGGCGGGCACCGGGGAGCTGTTTTTT. Protein product: CASRTSGGAGTGELFF.

The genes are TRBV16 and TRBJ1-1; D call uncertain. V was pared by 0 bases and J by 8 bases, with 7 bases between. Looked up from germline, CDR1 is KGHSY and CDR2 is FQNENV. The CDR3 totals 12 residues. The chain's CDR3 is CASSQSTWEAFF. DNA for the CDR3: TGTGCCAGCAGCCAATCTACTTGGGAAGCTTTCTTT.

V usage is TRBV6-5 and J usage is TRBJ2-2; D is unclear. Looked up from germline, CDR1 is MNHEY and CDR2 is SVGAGI. This CDR3 comprises 12 residues. V lost 2 bases to trimming and J lost 6 bases, with 4 bases between them. Here the CDR3 DNA reads TGTGCCAGCAGTTACCAGGCCGGGGAGCTGTTTTTT. Translated, it gives CASSYQAGELFF.

This chain connects TRBV10-3 to TRBJ1-1; 11 nucleotides match TRBD1. Germline CDR1 ENHRY, CDR2 SYGVKD. The trim removed 9 bases at V and 3 bases at J, leaving 3 bases unmatched. This CDR3 has 13 residues. The CDR3, as DNA: TGTGCCATAGGGACAGGGGGAGACACTGAAGCTTTCTTT. The encoded protein is CAIGTGGDTEAFF.

The V and J genes are TRBV2 and TRBJ2-5, with 15 nucleotides matching TRBD2. V shed 4 bases and J 5 bases; nucleotides not matched to a gene: 5. CDR3 length: 16 residues. Germline CDR1 is SNHLY and CDR2 is FYNNEI. The CDR3 here is CASSGGLAGGFETQYF. DNA for the CDR3: TGTGCCAGCAGTGGGGGACTAGCGGGGGGTTTTGAGACCCAGTACTTC.

The V gene is TRBV23-1, the J gene TRBJ1-1, with 9 positions matching TRBD1. TRBV23-1 qualifies as an ORF whose function is uncertain. V was clipped by 4 bases and J by 1 base; unmatched bases: 10. This CDR3 contains 17 residues. The chain's CDR3 is CASSPTSRDRENTEAFF. In DNA, the CDR3 is TGCGCCAGCAGTCCTACCAGCCGGGACAGGGAGAACACTGAAGCTTTCTTT.

The J gene is TRBJ2-2, the V gene TRBV15, with D maybe TRBD1 (5 bases). The germline V gene encodes CDR1 LNHNV and CDR2 YYDKDF (reference sequence). This CDR3 has 13 residues. The V end lost 6 bases, the J end lost 5 bases, and 10 bases lay between the germline ends. CDR3 in amino acids: CATSWGATGELFF. The CDR3, as DNA: TGTGCCACCAGTTGGGGCGCAACCGGGGAGCTGTTTTTT.

This clone was observed a handful of times. The rearrangement uses TRBV5-4 and TRBJ2-5; 11 bases are a match to TRBD2. The length of the CDR3 is 16 residues. Germline assignment: CDR1 SGHNT and CDR2 YYREEE (reference sequence). Trimming removed 1 base from V and 4 bases from J; junction bases left unmatched: 6. As DNA, the CDR3 is TGTGCCAGCAGCTTGCCTTTTACTAGCGGGGGAGAGACCCAGTACTTC. It specifies CASSLPFTSGGETQYF.

The chain links TRBV6-4 to TRBJ2-1; TRBD1 is a possible D gene (5 bases). CDR3 size: 13 residues. Trimming removed 6 bases at V and 4 bases at J, with 10 bases between. Germline CDR1 is MRHNA and CDR2 is SNTAGT. CDR3 nucleotides: TGTGCCAGCAGCGCAAGACAGTACAATGAGCAGTTCTTC. Translated: CASSARQYNEQFF.

This clone was detected a few times. The chain carries TRBV4-1 and TRBJ1-2; 7 bases fit TRBD1. The CDR3 has 15 amino acids. Germline CDR1 MGHRA, CDR2 YSYEKL. V lost 1 base, J lost 2 bases, and 4 bases stayed unmatched. CDR3 sequence reads: CASSQGQGLNYGYTF. CDR3 DNA: TGCGCCAGCAGCCAAGGACAGGGCTTGAACTATGGCTACACCTTC.

Written as DNA, the CDR3 is TGTGCCAGCAGTTACGAGGGACTACTGGTCGGGGAGCTGTTTTTT. Translated, it gives CASSYEGLLVGELFF. The chain is built from TRBV6-6 and TRBJ2-2, with 7 bases lining up with TRBD2. There are 15 residues in the CDR3. Germline V CDR1 and CDR2: MNHNY, SVGAGI (reference sequence). V trimming: 2 bases; J trimming: 7 bases; junction bases outside the gene matches: 7.

The table lists this clone with a few counts. The genes are TRBV7-2 and TRBJ2-2; D is perhaps TRBD2 (6 bases). The CDR3 loop spans 16 amino acids. Trimming removed 2 bases at V and 0 bases at J, with 10 bases between. Germline V CDR1 and CDR2: SGHTA, FQGNSA. CDR3 region: CASSLNPGANTGELFF. The DNA of the CDR3 is TGTGCCAGCAGCTTAAATCCGGGGGCGAACACCGGGGAGCTGTTTTTT. Drawing the rest from reference TRBV7-2 and TRBJ2-2, the complete variable domain is GAGVSQSPSNKVTEKGKDVELRCDPISGHTALYWYRQSLGQGLEFLIYFQGNSAPDKSGLPSDRFSAERTGGSVSTLTIQRTQQEDSAVYLCASSLNPGANTGELFFGEGSRLTVL.

This chain connects TRBV7-2 to TRBJ1-6; TRBD1 aligns across 7 bases. The germline V gene has CDR1 SGHTA and CDR2 FQGNSA. V shed 6 bases, J shed 7 bases, and the junction held 6 bases outside the gene matches. The CDR3 has 14 amino acids. This CDR3 reads CASSLGQTNSPLHF. In DNA, the CDR3 is TGTGCCAGCAGTTTGGGACAGACGAATTCACCCCTCCACTTT.

There are a few counts of this clone. This chain links TRBV7-9 with TRBJ2-3; possible D gene TRBD1, 6 bases. This CDR3 comprises 15 residues. V was cut by 3 bases and J by 2 bases, with 12 bases left in between. Germline CDR1 is SEHNR and CDR2 is FQNEAQ (reference sequence). The CDR3 coding sequence is TGTGCCAGCAGCTTTCTCGGACAGCCCACAGATACGCAGTATTTT. Its protein product is CASSFLGQPTDTQYF.

The chain couples TRBV25-1 to TRBJ1-6; no firm D call. V was cut by 3 bases and J by 5 bases, with 17 bases left in between. Germline assignment: CDR1 MGHDK and CDR2 SYGVNS. The CDR3 is 17 residues long. Here the CDR3 DNA reads TGTGCCAGCAGTGACCCCCGTGATTTGACTCATAATTCACCCCTCCACTTT. Translated: CASSDPRDLTHNSPLHF.

Details on this clone: A junction end diverges from the germline sequence, so it may reflect a read error. The V call is TRBV5-1, the J call TRBJ2-3; D uncertain. Per the germline V gene, CDR1 is SGHRS and CDR2 is YFSETQ. CDR3 size: 14 residues. CDR3 in DNA: TGCGCCAGCAGCTTGAAGTCAAACACAGATGCGCAGTATTTT. This sequence encodes CASSLKSNTDAQYF.

The rearrangement uses TRBV4-1 and TRBJ2-5, with 9 bases that match TRBD2. CDR1 and CDR2 from the germline V gene are MGHRA and YSYEKL. The junction had 6 bases not matched to a gene; V was cut back by 1 base and J by 3 bases. The CDR3 extends over 16 amino acids. CDR3 protein: CASSQAPAGGKETQYF. As DNA, the CDR3 is TGCGCCAGCAGCCAAGCGCCAGCGGGGGGAAAAGAGACCCAGTACTTC.

The gene calls are TRBV19 and TRBJ2-1; D may be TRBD2 (6 bases). Per the germline V gene, CDR1 is LNHDA and CDR2 is SQIVND (reference sequence). Trimming left V 3 bases short and J 7 bases short, with 13 bases between. CDR3 size: 14 residues. The CDR3 spells CASSMGLPGNEQFF. Written as DNA, the CDR3 is TGTGCCAGTAGTATGGGACTGCCTGGAAATGAGCAGTTCTTC.

The V gene is TRBV25-1, the J gene TRBJ1-1; TRBD1 matches at 9 bases. CDR1 and CDR2 from the germline V gene are MGHDK and SYGVNS. V lost 6 bases and J lost 3; bases outside the gene matches: 5. CDR3 length: 14 amino acids. CDR3 in DNA: TGTGCCAGCAGGGAGACAGGGGGAGACACTGAAGCTTTCTTT. Protein sequence: CASRETGGDTEAFF.

The CDR3 nucleotides read TGTGCCACCAGCATCCCCGGCGGGACAGGGGCGTTGGACGGCTACACCTTC. It encodes CATSIPGGTGALDGYTF. The V and J genes are TRBV15 and TRBJ1-2, with TRBD1 matching 10 bases. There are 17 residues in the CDR3. Germline lookup yields CDR1 LNHNV and CDR2 YYDKDF (reference sequence). J gave up 8 bases and V 4 bases, and 16 bases lay outside the gene matches. Combining the CDR3 with reference TRBV15 and TRBJ1-2 gives the whole variable domain DAMVIQNPRYQVTQFGKPVTLSCSQTLNHNVMYWYQQKSSQAPKLLFHYYDKDFNNEADTPDNFQSRRPNTSFCFLDIRSPGLGDTAMYLCATSIPGGTGALDGYTFGSGTRLTVV.

This chain joins TRBV19 and TRBJ1-5; possible D gene TRBD1, 5 bases. Germline V lookup: CDR1 LNHDA, CDR2 SQIVND (reference sequence). The germline V and J ends were trimmed by 9 bases and 3 bases, with 18 bases remaining between them. The CDR3 contains 15 residues. CDR3 amino acids: CASRLGGEFNQPQHF. The DNA of the CDR3 is TGTGCCAGCCGCCTTGGGGGGGAGTTCAATCAGCCCCAGCATTTT.

The table lists this clone with a count of one. The chain couples TRBV11-2 to TRBJ1-1; no clear D. This CDR3 has 13 residues. Germline CDR1 and CDR2: SGHAT and FQNNGV. Trimming cost V 0 bases and J 7 bases, with 9 bases left between them. Here the CDR3 DNA reads TGTGCCAGCAGCTTAGAAATACATCTTGAAGCTTTCTTT. This gives the protein CASSLEIHLEAFF.

The chain recombines TRBV5-1 with TRBJ2-3; 9 nucleotides line up with TRBD2. The CDR3 has 15 amino acids. In germline, CDR1 is SGHRS, CDR2 YFSETQ. V lost 5 bases and J lost 6; bases outside the gene matches: 10. The CDR3 coding sequence is TGCGCCAGCAGGCCTCTAGCGGGGTCCGGGGATACGCAGTATTTT. Protein product: CASRPLAGSGDTQYF.

The chain couples TRBV4-2 to TRBJ2-7; 7 nucleotides line up with TRBD1. The V gene's germline CDR1 is LGHNA and CDR2 YNFKEQ. This CDR3 spans 15 amino acids. The V segment lost 4 bases and the J segment 5 bases; nucleotides outside the gene matches: 11. The CDR3 DNA follows: TGTGCCAGCAGCCGTTCTGGACAGGATGTACACGAGCAGTACTTC. It specifies CASSRSGQDVHEQYF.

The chain employs TRBV19 and TRBJ2-3, with D perhaps TRBD1 (5 bases). The CDR3 extends over 14 amino acids. Germline CDR1 reads LNHDA; CDR2 reads SQIVND (reference sequence). The V end lost 6 bases, the J end lost 1 base, and 11 bases lay between the germline ends. In DNA form, the CDR3 reads TGTGCCAGTAGGCCCCAGGGTGGCACAGATACGCAGTATTTT. As protein: CASRPQGGTDTQYF.